The source of this TCR beta chain is a study of cytomegalovirus exposure and HLA in healthy donors (dated by TCRdb to about 2017). At the level of the whole study: According to an earlier analysis of several hundred of the donors, about 180 million T cells yielded 90 million to 140 million unique TCR beta sequences and 276 Gb of sequence data. About 300 gigabases of sequencing data and around 80 million unique TCR sequences made up an early release that covered several hundred HLA-typed donors. The genetic ancestry cluster associated with self-reported Caucasian donors included about four fifths of the 300 to 400 genotyped donors. The study was designed to test whether signatures of past pathogen exposure could be identified by cataloging public T cell receptors. Using immunosequencing, the study profiled T cell repertoires from 640 or so subjects and related those repertoires to cytomegalovirus serostatus. Along with the roughly 670-subject first cohort, a separate validation cohort of roughly 110 different subjects was used. The study combined high-throughput TCR immunosequencing, statistical association of individual TCRs with disease status, and machine learning to predict cytomegalovirus infection status. A later analysis re-examined previously published TCR beta repertoires from 610 or so donors and added high-resolution HLA genotyping to investigate patterns of TCR occurrence. Rather than using new phenotypic data, the later analysis identified candidate immune exposures from TCR beta sequences and from how often those sequences occurred across donors. To decide whether each TCR beta V gene segment behaved as functional or pseudogenic, an earlier analysis of several hundred of the donors relied on high-throughput TCR beta sequencing. Donor age, sex, ethnicity and CMV serostatus were compiled alongside the repertoire data. A later genetic analysis took genome-wide SNP genotypes for about 65% of the 666 donors and used that subset as a discovery cohort. All discovery cohort repertoires had been generated on a single sequencing platform. Class I and class II HLA loci were covered by the typing at four-digit resolution. The number of donors typed differed by locus, with 629-630 for A, B, C, DRB1 and DQB1, approximately 500 for DQA1, 600 to 610 for DPA1, and 450 to 480 for DPB1. About five DR-DQ haplotypes were handled as single units for association and clustering because linkage in the cohort was strong. Across around 400 genotyped donors of the cohort, an average of approximately 220,000 unique TCR beta nucleotide sequences per donor were sequenced, and approximately 19% of those sequences were non-productive. What the authors observed across the whole study: In a later analysis, HLA-associated TCR beta chains were found to be more clonally expanded and to have lower generation probabilities than equally common non-associated chains. In vitro tests confirmed that a few of the cytomegalovirus-associated TCR beta chains recognize cytomegalovirus antigens. Broadly in line with IMGT annotations, most TCR beta V segments showed up in productive rearrangements about 90% or about 30% of the time in an earlier analysis of approximately 640 of the donors. The authors suggested that the approach could potentially be generalized to other disease states and immunological phenotypes. In the study, approximately 160 TCR beta chains were listed as associated with cytomegalovirus. Correlated functional status among segregating V segments might be attributable to linkage disequilibrium, but an unknown experimental factor could not be ruled out. Specific HLA alleles were associated with 15,000 to 20,000 TCR beta sequences at a false discovery rate of 0.05 in a later analysis. A later analysis reported that several top co-occurrence clusters appeared linked to parvovirus B19, influenza, CMV and Epstein-Barr virus. When HLA alleles, especially DR and DQ, strongly co-occurred, attributing TCR associations to individual alleles was difficult. Most TCR sequences were seen in very few donors, while some public TCRs were found in many individuals. The only immune exposure information available for the cohort was CMV serostatus. In a later analysis, the rate of TCR association differed among HLA loci, with DRB1 alleles having the most associated TCRs and HLA-C alleles having the fewest. Because some donors lacked HLA typing at each locus, the association tests relied only on the typed subset. The presence/absence analyses assumed that sequencing depth was roughly uniform across donors, and that assumption may not be true. A group of highly shared sequence variants was considered likely to be a technical artifact of the sequencing pipeline. Only TCR beta chains were sequenced in this cohort, and the absence of alpha or paired-chain data limited detectable features. An association between a missense DCLRE1C variant and V-gene and J-gene trimming of TCR beta chains was found in a later genetic analysis and replicated in an independent cohort. The earlier analysis of fewer than 750 of the donors excluded 15 to 20 rarely observed V segments, including chromosome 9 orphons, because counts were too low. A further reported finding was that TCR beta sequences accurately predicted the HLA-A and HLA-B alleles for most subjects in the first cohort. In both the original and validation cohorts, the classifier was reported to diagnose cytomegalovirus status with high specificity and sensitivity. According to a later analysis, most CMV-associated TCR beta chains appeared to be HLA-restricted, and the HLA associations seemed to be driven largely by CMV exposure. Some IMGT-functional V segments, including TRBV6-2 and TRBV6-3, could not be distinguished by the 87-base-pair reads and were therefore excluded. In a later genetic analysis, fewer N-insertions in productive TCRs were reported among donors in an Asian-associated ancestry cluster than the approximately 710-donor mean.

The protocol used for the library was the immunoSEQ multiplex PCR assay. For the multiplex PCR, a mixture combining 60 forward primers for TCR Vbeta segments and 13 reverse primers for TCR Jbeta segments was used. The CDR3 region of rearranged TCR beta genes was amplified from genomic DNA by a multiplex PCR assay. The amplified TCR beta libraries were sequenced on the Illumina HiSeq System as 87-base-pair reads. The paper's processing steps were these. A later analysis counted around 72 million unique TCR beta chains across the 700 or so repertoires, and some 11 million of these chains were shared by at least two donors. Raw reads were error-corrected and collapsed into unique sequences by a nearest-neighbor algorithm in which closely related sequences were merged to remove PCR and sequencing errors. To assign V, D and J gene segments, CDR3 sequences were aligned to IMGT reference sequences. For a sequence to be retained, at least a six-nucleotide match to both a V gene segment and a J gene segment was required. Rearrangements were classified as productive when the CDR3 lacked stop codons and remained in frame with V and J, and all other rearrangements were classified as non-productive. CDR3 was defined by IMGT convention, running from the second conserved V-encoded cysteine to the conserved J-encoded phenylalanine. The earlier analysis of approximately 500 of the donors excluded sequences that lacked an unambiguous match to a single V gene segment. In an earlier analysis of 500 to 750 of the donors, V segments were called functional above 56.7% productive rearrangements and were called segregating when the between-donor standard deviation exceeded 5%. To diagnose cytomegalovirus status from the catalog of TCR beta chain sequences, a statistical classification framework was built. In a later analysis, TCR nucleotide sequences were compared against IMGT/GENE-DB human TR gene sequences so that V and J genes could be assigned. A later analysis assigned CDR3 sequences and most-parsimonious VDJ recombination scenarios with the TCRdist pipeline. In a later analysis, each TCR beta chain was defined by its CDR3 amino acid sequence together with its V-gene family, and reads without a unique V-gene family were excluded. As a way to deal with suspected cross-contamination and a sequencing artifact, a later analysis dropped 450 to 600 nucleotide sequences that were highly shared and had low generation probability. In a later analysis, a clonal expansion index was calculated for each public chain from normalized within-repertoire ranks of inferred template counts. A later analysis computed generation probabilities with a VDJ recombination model fitted to out-of-frame rearrangements, and checked the results against IGoR. Hypergeometric tests were used in a later analysis to score TCR-TCR, TCR-HLA and TCR-CMV co-occurrence, with a repertoire-size bias correction applied to the TCR pairs. To estimate false discovery rates, a later analysis permuted the HLA or CMV assignments 20 times. In a later analysis, co-occurring TCRs were grouped using DBSCAN, and TCRdist sequence similarity was added for clustering within HLA-allele-positive subsets. Repertoires with fewer than 30,000 or more than 120,000 public chains were left out of co-occurrence clustering, as were about five repertoires with anomalous nucleotide sharing. In TCRdb, the immuneACCESS table is reduced to in-frame sequences with V and J assigned. These tables do not hold every clone; where another copy was compared, an unresolved V gene accounts for under half, and the others remain unexplained. Clone size and V and J calls were adopted from that table, with D and trimming inferred from the DNA. For this sample there are 90,000 to 100,000 clones; more than 70% appear just once. The top ten constitute approximately 8% of the sample.

Unmatched junction bases come to 15, with V trimmed by 5 bases and J by 8 bases. From its cysteine to its phenylalanine, the CDR3 spans 17 amino acids. Only the CDR3 region is kept as DNA, spanning 51 bases read in frame from base 1. The germline V gene (reference sequence) supplies CDR1 LNHDA and CDR2 SQIVND. The cohort comprised under 700 healthy bone marrow donors. At the time of sampling, every cohort member was nominally healthy, though immune exposures that went unrecorded were likely present. The donor was CMV seronegative and was included in the group of several hundred seronegative cohort members. Each donor provided a peripheral blood sample, and peripheral blood mononuclear cells were used for TCR beta sequencing. Genomic DNA was extracted from the blood cell samples with the Qiagen DNeasy Blood Extraction Kit. On this clone: Its antigen remains undetermined. No base quality values were provided; no much bigger clone lies one nucleotide off.

Sequences were obtained from PBMCs. Recombination connected TRBV19 to TRBJ1-4; the central 9 bases match TRBD1. The clonotype comes from a female donor in good health and CMV-seronegative. The CDR3 sequence is CASSSRNLQGASEKLFF. The nucleotide sequence is TGTGCCAGTAGTTCTAGAAATCTACAGGGGGCGAGCGAAAAACTGTTTTTT.